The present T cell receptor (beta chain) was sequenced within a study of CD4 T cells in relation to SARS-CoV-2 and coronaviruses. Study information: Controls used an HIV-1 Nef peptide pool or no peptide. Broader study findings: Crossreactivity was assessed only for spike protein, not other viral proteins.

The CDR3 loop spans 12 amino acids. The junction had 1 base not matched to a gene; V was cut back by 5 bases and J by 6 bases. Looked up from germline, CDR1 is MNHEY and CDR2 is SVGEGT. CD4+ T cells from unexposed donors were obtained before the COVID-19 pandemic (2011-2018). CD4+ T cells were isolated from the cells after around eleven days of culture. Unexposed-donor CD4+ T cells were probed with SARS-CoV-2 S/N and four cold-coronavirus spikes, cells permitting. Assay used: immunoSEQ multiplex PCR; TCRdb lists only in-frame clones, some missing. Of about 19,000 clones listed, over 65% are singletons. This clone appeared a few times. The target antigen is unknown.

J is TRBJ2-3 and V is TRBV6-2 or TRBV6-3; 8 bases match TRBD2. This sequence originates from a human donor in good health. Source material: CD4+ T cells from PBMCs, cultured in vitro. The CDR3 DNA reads TGTGCCAGCAGTCGACTAGCGGATACGCAGTATTTT. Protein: CASSRLADTQYF.